What follows describes a single T cell receptor (beta chain). The CDR3 is 16 amino acids. J lost 4 bases, V lost 2 bases, and 7 bases had no gene match. The germline V gene has CDR1 MNHNS and CDR2 SASEGT. The PCR had 60 Vbeta and 13 Jbeta primers. Produced via immunoSEQ multiplex PCR; TCRdb's table is partial and in-frame only. The repertoire table contains 60,000 to 80,000 clones. This sample was taken from a study of cytomegalovirus exposure and HLA in healthy donors. Study overall: In an early release, HLA-typed donors contributed approximately 82 million unique TCR sequences.

This TCR derives from a man aged 35-49 years in good health and CMV-seronegative. Sequenced: PBMCs. This chain uses TRBV6-1 with TRBJ2-1, with 8 nucleotides matching TRBD2. The CDR3 is CASSERGGGLYNEQFF. The CDR3 DNA sequence: TGTGCCAGCAGTGAACGGGGCGGGGGGTTGTACAATGAGCAGTTCTTC.